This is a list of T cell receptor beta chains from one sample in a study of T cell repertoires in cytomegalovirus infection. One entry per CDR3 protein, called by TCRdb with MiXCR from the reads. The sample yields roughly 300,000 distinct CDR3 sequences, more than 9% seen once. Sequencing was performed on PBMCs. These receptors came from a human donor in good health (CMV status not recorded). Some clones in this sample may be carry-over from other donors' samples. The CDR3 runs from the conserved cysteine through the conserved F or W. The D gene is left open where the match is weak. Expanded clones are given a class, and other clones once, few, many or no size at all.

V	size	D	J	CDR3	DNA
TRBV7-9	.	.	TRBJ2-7	CASEVGDDYEQYF	TGTGCCAGCGAGGTTGGAGACGACTACGAGCAGTACTTC
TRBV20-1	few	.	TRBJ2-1	CSAREGPNNEQFF	TGCAGTGCTAGAGAGGGACCAAACAATGAGCAGTTCTTC
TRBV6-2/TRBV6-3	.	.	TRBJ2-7	CASSYVGGAPYEQYF	TGTGCCAGCAGTTACGTCGGGGGTGCCCCCTACGAGCAGTACTTC
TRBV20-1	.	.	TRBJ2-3	CSARAGRGTDTQYF	TGCAGTGCTAGAGCAGGCAGGGGTACAGATACGCAGTATTTT
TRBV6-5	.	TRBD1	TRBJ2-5	CASRPNRGRQETQYF	TGTGCCAGCAGACCTAATAGGGGGCGGCAAGAGACCCAGTACTTC
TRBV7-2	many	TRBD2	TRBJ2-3	CASSRRLAGGPTQYF	TGTGCCAGCAGCCGTAGACTAGCGGGAGGACCTACGCAGTATTTT
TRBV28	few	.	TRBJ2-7	CASSLAQGSYEQYF	TGTGCCAGCAGTTTAGCACAGGGCTCCTACGAGCAGTACTTC
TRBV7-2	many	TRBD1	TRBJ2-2	CASSQDRGRVGELFF	TGTGCCAGCAGCCAGGACAGGGGGCGGGTCGGGGAGCTGTTTTTT
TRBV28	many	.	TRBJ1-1	CASSLKWLRWRTEAFF	TGTGCCAGCAGTTTAAAGTGGCTCCGTTGGCGGACTGAAGCTTTCTTT
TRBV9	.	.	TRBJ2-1	CASSTQRENEQFF	TGTGCCAGCAGCACTCAGCGAGAAAATGAGCAGTTCTTC
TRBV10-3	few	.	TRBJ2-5	CAISPGGGRETQYF	TGTGCCATCAGTCCTGGGGGCGGCCGAGAGACCCAGTACTTC
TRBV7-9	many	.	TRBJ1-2	CASSLGKTQSNYGYTF	TGTGCCAGCAGCTTGGGCAAGACGCAGAGTAACTATGGCTACACCTTC
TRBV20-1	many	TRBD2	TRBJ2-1	CSAPHARTSGSRVYNEQFF	TGCAGTGCTCCGCACGCGCGGACTAGCGGGAGTAGGGTTTACAATGAGCAGTTCTTC
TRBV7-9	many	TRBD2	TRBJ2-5	CASSRSGVETQYF	TGTGCCAGCAGCCGGAGCGGGGTTGAGACCCAGTACTTC
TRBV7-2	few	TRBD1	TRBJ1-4	CASRHNRGLGSEKLFF	TGTGCCAGCAGACATAACAGGGGGCTCGGTAGTGAAAAACTGTTTTTT
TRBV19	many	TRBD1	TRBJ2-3	CASSARQGVRGTDTQYF	TGTGCCAGTAGTGCGCGACAGGGGGTAAGAGGCACAGATACGCAGTATTTT
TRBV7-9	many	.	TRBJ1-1	CASSAGTKKAFF	TGTGCCAGCAGCGCCGGGACCAAGAAAGCTTTCTTT
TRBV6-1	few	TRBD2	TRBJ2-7	CASRGVVAGASYEQYF	TGTGCCAGCAGGGGGGTGGTAGCGGGGGCCTCCTACGAGCAGTACTTC
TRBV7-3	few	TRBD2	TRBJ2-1	CASSSRTSGGSRDEQFF	TGTGCCAGCAGCTCGCGGACTAGCGGGGGGTCTCGGGATGAGCAGTTCTTC
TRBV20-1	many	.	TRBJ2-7	CSARRQTAWQDEQYF	TGCAGTGCCAGGCGACAAACAGCCTGGCAAGACGAGCAGTACTTC
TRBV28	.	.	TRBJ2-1	CASSFLYEQFF	TGTGCCAGCAGTTTCCTCTATGAGCAGTTCTTC
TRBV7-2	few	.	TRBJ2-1	CASTPMNEQFF	TGTGCCAGCACCCCTATGAATGAGCAGTTCTTC
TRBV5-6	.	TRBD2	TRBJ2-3	CASSHALAGVQDTQYF	TGTGCCAGCAGCCACGCTCTAGCGGGAGTACAAGATACGCAGTATTTT
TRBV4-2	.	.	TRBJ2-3	CASSQAKGGGPTDTQYF	TGTGCCAGCAGCCAAGCCAAAGGGGGGGGCCCCACAGATACGCAGTATTTT
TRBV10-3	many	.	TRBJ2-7	CAISEKALSDEQYF	TGTGCCATCAGTGAAAAGGCCCTCTCCGACGAGCAGTACTTC
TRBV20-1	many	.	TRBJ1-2	CSARPTGSYGYTF	TGCAGTGCTAGGCCTACAGGGAGCTATGGCTACACCTTC
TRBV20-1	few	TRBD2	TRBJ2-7	CSAIDGGAGSYEQYF	TGCAGTGCTATAGATGGCGGAGCGGGGTCCTACGAGCAGTACTTC
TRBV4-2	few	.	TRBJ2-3	CASSQNQELTQYF	TGTGCCAGCAGCCAAAATCAGGAGCTTACGCAGTATTTT
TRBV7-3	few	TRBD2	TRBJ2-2	CASSSPGLAGPGELFF	TGTGCCAGCAGCTCCCCCGGACTAGCGGGACCCGGGGAGCTGTTTTTT
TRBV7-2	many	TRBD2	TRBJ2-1	CASSLKGLAGVNEQFF	TGTGCCAGCAGCTTAAAGGGACTAGCGGGAGTAAATGAGCAGTTCTTC
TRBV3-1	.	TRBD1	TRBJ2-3	CASSHGQDPQYF	TGTGCCAGCAGCCATGGACAGGACCCTCAGTATTTT
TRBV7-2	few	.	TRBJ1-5	CASSLEASSNQPQHF	TGTGCCAGCAGCTTAGAGGCCTCTAGCAATCAGCCCCAGCATTTT
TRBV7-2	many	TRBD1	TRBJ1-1	CASRWTGRNTEAFF	TGTGCCAGCAGGTGGACAGGGAGAAACACTGAAGCTTTCTTT
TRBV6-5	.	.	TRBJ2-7	CASSYRAYDEQYF	TGTGCCAGCAGTTATAGGGCGTACGATGAGCAGTACTTC
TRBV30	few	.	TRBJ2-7	CAYRVSGVSEQYF	TGTGCCTACCGGGTATCCGGCGTAAGCGAGCAGTACTTC
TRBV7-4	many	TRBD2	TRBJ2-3	CASSLALPGLRSTDTQYF	TGTGCCAGCAGCTTAGCCCTCCCGGGACTAAGGAGCACAGATACGCAGTATTTT
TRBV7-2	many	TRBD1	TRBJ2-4	CASSLGDRGRPPVF	TGTGCCAGCAGCTTAGGGGACAGGGGGCGCCCCCCCGTCTTC
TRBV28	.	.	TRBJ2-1	CASSLSVGMKFF	TGTGCCAGCAGTTTGTCGGTGGGGATGAAGTTCTTC
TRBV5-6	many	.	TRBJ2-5	CASSLWGLRTETQYF	TGTGCCAGCAGCTTGTGGGGGTTAAGGACGGAGACCCAGTACTTC
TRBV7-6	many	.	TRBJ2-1	CASSARDSRSSYNEQFF	TGTGCCAGCAGCGCCCGGGACTCCCGGAGCTCCTACAATGAGCAGTTCTTC